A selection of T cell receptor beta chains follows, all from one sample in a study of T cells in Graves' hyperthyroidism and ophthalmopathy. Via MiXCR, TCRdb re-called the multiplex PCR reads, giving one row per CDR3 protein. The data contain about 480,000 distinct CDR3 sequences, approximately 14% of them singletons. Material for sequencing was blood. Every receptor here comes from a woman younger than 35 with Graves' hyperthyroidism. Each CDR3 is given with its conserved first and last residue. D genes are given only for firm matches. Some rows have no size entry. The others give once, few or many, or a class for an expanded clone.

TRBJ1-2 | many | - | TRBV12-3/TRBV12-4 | CASSLTEYYGYTF | TGTGCCAGCAGTTTGACGGAGTACTATGGCTACACCTTC
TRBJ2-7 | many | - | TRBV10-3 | CAISESMSHEQYF | TGTGCCATCAGTGAAAGCATGTCCCACGAGCAGTACTTC
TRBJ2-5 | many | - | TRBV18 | CASSPRNTIGETQYF | TGTGCCAGCTCACCTCGGAACACCATAGGGGAGACCCAGTACTTC
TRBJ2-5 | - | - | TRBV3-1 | CASSQSVRQETQYF | TGTGCCAGCAGCCAGTCTGTCAGGCAAGAGACCCAGTACTTC
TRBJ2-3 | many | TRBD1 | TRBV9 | CASSVALTGGRTDTQYF | TGTGCCAGCAGCGTAGCCCTAACAGGGGGCCGCACAGATACGCAGTATTTT
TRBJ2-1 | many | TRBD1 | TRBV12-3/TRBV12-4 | CASSSPGTGGLNEQFF | TGTGCCAGCAGTTCCCCCGGGACAGGGGGCCTCAATGAGCAGTTCTTC
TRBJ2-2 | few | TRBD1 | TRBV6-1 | CASINRGNTGELFF | TGTGCCAGCATTAACAGGGGGAACACCGGGGAGCTGTTTTTT
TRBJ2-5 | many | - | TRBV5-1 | CASSLAGASLVQETQYF | TGCGCCAGCAGCTTGGCAGGGGCTAGTCTAGTACAAGAGACCCAGTACTTC
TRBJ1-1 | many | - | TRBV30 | CAWGILENTEAFF | TGTGCCTGGGGAATACTAGAGAACACTGAAGCTTTCTTT
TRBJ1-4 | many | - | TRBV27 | CASSLSYQGKYGKLFF | TGTGCCAGCAGTTTATCGTATCAGGGGAAGTATGGAAAACTGTTTTTT
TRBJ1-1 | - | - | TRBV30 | CAGDQGEGTEAFF | TGTGCCGGAGACCAGGGAGAGGGCACTGAAGCTTTCTTT
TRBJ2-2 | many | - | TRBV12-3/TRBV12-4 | CASSPGSGGELFF | TGTGCCAGCTCTCCGGGGAGTGGCGGGGAGCTGTTTTTT
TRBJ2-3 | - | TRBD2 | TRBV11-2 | CASSFPLQAGSTDTQYF | TGTGCCAGCAGCTTCCCACTCCAAGCGGGAAGCACAGATACGCAGTATTTT
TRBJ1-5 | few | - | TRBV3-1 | CASSQDGDQPQHF | TGTGCCAGCAGCCAAGATGGCGATCAGCCCCAGCATTTT
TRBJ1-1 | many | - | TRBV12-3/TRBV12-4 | CASSSPAGPNTEAFF | TGTGCCAGCAGTTCCCCGGCGGGACCGAACACTGAAGCTTTCTTT
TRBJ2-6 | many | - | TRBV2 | CASRAGSGANVLTF | TGTGCCAGCAGGGCAGGCTCTGGGGCCAACGTCCTGACTTTC
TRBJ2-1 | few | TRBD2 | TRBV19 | CASSVRLAGDEQFF | TGTGCCAGTAGTGTTAGGCTAGCGGGAGACGAGCAGTTCTTC
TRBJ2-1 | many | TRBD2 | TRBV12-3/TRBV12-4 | CASSFGTSARNEQFF | TGTGCCAGCAGTTTCGGGACTAGCGCCCGCAATGAGCAGTTCTTC
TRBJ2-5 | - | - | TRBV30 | CAWSGPRAETQYF | TGTGCCTGGAGTGGTCCAAGGGCGGAGACCCAGTACTTC
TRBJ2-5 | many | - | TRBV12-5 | CASGGTDFMSQETQYF | TGTGCTAGTGGCGGGACGGATTTTATGTCACAAGAGACCCAGTACTTC
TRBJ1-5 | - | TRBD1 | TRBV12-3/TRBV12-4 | CASSHRDRVNQPQHF | TGTGCCAGCAGTCATAGGGACAGGGTGAATCAGCCCCAGCATTTT
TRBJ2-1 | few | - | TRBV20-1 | CSSRPAPQTNEQFF | TGCAGTTCCCGCCCCGCTCCGCAAACCAATGAGCAGTTCTTC
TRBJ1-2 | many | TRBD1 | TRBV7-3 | CASSLGPPGGGYGYTF | TGTGCCAGCAGCTTAGGTCCCCCAGGGGGTGGCTATGGCTACACCTTC
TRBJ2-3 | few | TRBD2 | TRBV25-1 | CASSPGGIVTDTQYF | TGTGCCAGCAGTCCGGGGGGGATAGTCACAGATACGCAGTATTTT
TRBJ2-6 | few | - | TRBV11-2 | CASSLRASGANVLTF | TGTGCCAGCAGCTTAAGAGCATCTGGGGCCAACGTCCTGACTTTC
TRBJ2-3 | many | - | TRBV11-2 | CASSRGTNIGADTQYF | TGTGCCAGCAGCCGCGGGACAAACATCGGGGCAGATACGCAGTATTTT
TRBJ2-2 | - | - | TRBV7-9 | CASSHLGTQGGELFF | TGTGCCAGCAGCCACCTGGGGACACAGGGCGGGGAGCTGTTTTTT
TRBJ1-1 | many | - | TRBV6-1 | CASSRVMNTEAFF | TGTGCCAGCAGTCGAGTCATGAACACTGAAGCTTTCTTT
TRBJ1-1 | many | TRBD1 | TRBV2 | CASGQGIGRNEAFF | TGTGCCAGCGGACAGGGAATAGGGCGGAATGAAGCTTTCTTT
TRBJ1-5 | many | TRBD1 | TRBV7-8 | CASSLANRGGNQPQHF | TGTGCCAGCAGCTTAGCGAACAGGGGGGGCAATCAGCCCCAGCATTTT
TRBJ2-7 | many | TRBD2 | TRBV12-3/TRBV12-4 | CASSPLAGGPSSYEQYF | TGTGCCAGCAGTCCTCTAGCGGGAGGGCCTAGCTCCTACGAGCAGTACTTC
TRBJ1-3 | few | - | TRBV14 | CASSPLLRDRGNTIYF | TGTGCCAGCAGCCCACTACTCCGTGACCGGGGAAACACCATATATTTT
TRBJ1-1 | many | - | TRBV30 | CAWSTVLKAFF | TGTGCCTGGAGTACGGTCTTAAAAGCTTTCTTT
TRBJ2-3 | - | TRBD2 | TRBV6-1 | CASSEILTSGLPDTQYF | TGTGCCAGCAGTGAAATTCTTACTAGCGGTTTACCAGATACGCAGTATTTT
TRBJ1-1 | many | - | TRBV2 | CASSFHTGRPEAFF | TGTGCCAGCAGTTTCCACACAGGGAGGCCTGAAGCTTTCTTT